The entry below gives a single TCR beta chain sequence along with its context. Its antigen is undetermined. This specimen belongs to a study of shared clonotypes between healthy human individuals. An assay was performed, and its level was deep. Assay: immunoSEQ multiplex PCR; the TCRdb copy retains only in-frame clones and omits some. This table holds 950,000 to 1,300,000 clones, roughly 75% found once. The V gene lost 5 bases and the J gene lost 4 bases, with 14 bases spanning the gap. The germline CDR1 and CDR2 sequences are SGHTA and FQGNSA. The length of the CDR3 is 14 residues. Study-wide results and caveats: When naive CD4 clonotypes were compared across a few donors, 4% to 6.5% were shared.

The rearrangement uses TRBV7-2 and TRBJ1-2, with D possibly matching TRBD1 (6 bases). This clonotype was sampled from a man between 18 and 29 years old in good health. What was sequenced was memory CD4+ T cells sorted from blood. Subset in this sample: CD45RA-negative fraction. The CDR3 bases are TGTGCCAGCAGCACGAGGGGGGTTGTCTATGGCTACACCTTC. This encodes CASSTRGVVYGYTF. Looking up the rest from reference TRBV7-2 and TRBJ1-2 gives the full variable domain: GAGVSQSPSNKVTEKGKDVELRCDPISGHTALYWYRQSLGQGLEFLIYFQGNSAPDKSGLPSDRFSAERTGGSVSTLTIQRTQQEDSAVYLCASSTRGVVYGYTFGSGTRLTVV.